Below, 3 T cell receptor beta chains from the same sample are listed, as sequenced in a study of blood T cell repertoires in COVID-19. Produced via immunoSEQ multiplex PCR; TCRdb's table is partial and in-frame only. The table shows around 300,000 clones, with 70% to 90% occurring only once. Specimen: peripheral blood. These receptors were collected from a woman aged 50 to 65 with active or convalescent COVID-19.

This clone was counted a few times. CDR3 sequence: CASSSRSARGNYGYTF. The CDR3 DNA sequence: TGTGCCAGCAGTTCCCGATCGGCCCGGGGGAACTATGGCTACACCTTC. V usage is TRBV28 and J usage is TRBJ1-2, with D tentatively TRBD1 (5 bases). This CDR3 has 16 amino acids. V was pared by 4 bases and J by 2 bases, with 17 bases between. Germline-derived CDR1 and CDR2 are MDHEN and SYDVKM.

This clone has a single count. The gene calls are TRBV19 and TRBJ1-4; possibly TRBD1 for D (6 bases). CDR3 size: 14 residues. V was trimmed by 3 bases and J by 6 bases, leaving 11 bases between them. Germline values: CDR1 LNHDA, CDR2 SQIVND (reference sequence). The CDR3 loop reads CASSISQGHEKLFF. The CDR3 region has the DNA TGTGCCAGTAGTATTAGTCAGGGGCATGAAAAACTGTTTTTT.

The chain couples TRBV2 to TRBJ2-5; weak D call: TRBD2 (7 bases). V was pared by 6 bases and J by 5 bases, with 19 bases between. Germline CDR1 and CDR2: SNHLY and FYNNEI. There are 15 residues in the CDR3. CDR3 sequence reads: CASRATSVGGETQYF. In nucleotides, the CDR3 is TGTGCCAGCAGAGCCACTAGCGTAGGGGGGGAGACCCAGTACTTC.